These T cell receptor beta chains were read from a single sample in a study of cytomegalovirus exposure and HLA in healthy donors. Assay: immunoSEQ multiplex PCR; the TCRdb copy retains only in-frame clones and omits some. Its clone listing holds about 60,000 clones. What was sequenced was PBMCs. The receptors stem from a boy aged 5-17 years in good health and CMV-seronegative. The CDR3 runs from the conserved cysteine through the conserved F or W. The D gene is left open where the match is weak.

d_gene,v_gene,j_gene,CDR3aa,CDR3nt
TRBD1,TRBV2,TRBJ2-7,CASRRQGLSYEQYF,TGTGCCAGCAGAAGACAGGGGCTCTCCTACGAGCAGTACTTC
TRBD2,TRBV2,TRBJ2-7,CASMGWASGEQYF,TGTGCCAGCATGGGGTGGGCTAGCGGCGAGCAGTACTTC
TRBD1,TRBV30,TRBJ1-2,CAWGTGASYGYTF,TGTGCCTGGGGGACAGGGGCGTCCTATGGCTACACCTTC
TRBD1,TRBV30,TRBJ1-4,CAWSKRTGFAEKLFF,TGTGCCTGGAGTAAGAGGACAGGGTTTGCTGAAAAACTGTTTTTT
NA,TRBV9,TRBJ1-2,CASSVGREGNGYTF,TGTGCCAGCAGCGTAGGCCGGGAGGGGAATGGCTACACCTTC
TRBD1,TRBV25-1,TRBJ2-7,CASSEMTGRFHEQYF,TGTGCCAGCAGTGAGATGACAGGGAGATTCCACGAGCAGTACTTC
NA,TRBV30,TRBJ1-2,CAWSVGTVGYTF,TGTGCCTGGAGTGTTGGTACAGTTGGCTACACCTTC
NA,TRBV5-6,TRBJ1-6,CASSLNRFYNSPLHF,TGTGCCAGCAGCTTGAACAGGTTCTATAATTCACCCCTCCACTTT
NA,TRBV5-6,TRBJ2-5,CASSLRTGETQYF,TGTGCCAGCAGCCTTCGGACGGGGGAGACCCAGTACTTC
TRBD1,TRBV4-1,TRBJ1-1,CASSQPGQLNTEAFF,TGCGCCAGCAGCCAACCGGGACAGCTGAACACTGAAGCTTTCTTT
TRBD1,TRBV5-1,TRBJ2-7,CASSRTRTGEGEQYF,TGCGCCAGCAGCCGGACCAGGACAGGGGAAGGCGAGCAGTACTTC
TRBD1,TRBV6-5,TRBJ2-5,CASSYGTGTGEETQYF,TGTGCCAGCAGTTACGGAACGGGGACAGGGGAAGAGACCCAGTACTTC
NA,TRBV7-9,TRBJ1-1,CASSLSLGSTEAFF,TGTGCCAGCAGCCTCTCCTTGGGGAGCACTGAAGCTTTCTTT
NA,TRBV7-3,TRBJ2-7,CASSLMQGPSHEQYF,TGTGCCAGCAGCTTAATGCAGGGGCCCAGCCACGAGCAGTACTTC
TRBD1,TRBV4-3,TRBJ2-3,CASSHLPDRGRTDTQYF,TGCGCCAGCAGCCACCTCCCCGACAGGGGGCGAACAGATACGCAGTATTTT
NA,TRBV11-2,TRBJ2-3,CASSLDARGAGDTQYF,TGTGCCAGCAGCCTCGACGCACGGGGGGCGGGAGATACGCAGTATTTT
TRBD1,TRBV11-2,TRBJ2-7,CASSVNRDSSYEQYF,TGTGCCAGCAGCGTAAACCGGGACAGCTCCTACGAGCAGTACTTC
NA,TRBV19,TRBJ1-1,CAIADPGMPTEAFF,TGTGCCATAGCAGACCCAGGGATGCCAACTGAAGCTTTCTTT
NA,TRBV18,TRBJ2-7,CASSPAAAYEQYF,TGTGCCAGCTCACCTGCGGCTGCCTACGAGCAGTACTTC
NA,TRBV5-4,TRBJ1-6,CASSRGSGHNSPLHF,TGTGCCAGCAGCCGTGGGAGCGGCCATAATTCACCCCTCCACTTT
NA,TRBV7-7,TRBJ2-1,CASSLSQGSYNEQFF,TGTGCCAGCAGCTTATCCCAGGGGAGCTACAATGAGCAGTTCTTC
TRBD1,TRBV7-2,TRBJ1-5,CASSLGQGAPQPQHF,TGTGCCAGCAGCTTAGGGCAGGGGGCACCTCAGCCCCAGCATTTT
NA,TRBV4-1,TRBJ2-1,CASSQNSQENEQFF,TGCGCCAGCAGCCAGAACTCACAGGAGAATGAGCAGTTCTTC
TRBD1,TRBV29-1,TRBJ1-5,CSVEVLAGGYSNQPQHF,TGCAGCGTTGAAGTTTTGGCAGGGGGATATAGCAATCAGCCCCAGCATTTT
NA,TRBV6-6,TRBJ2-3,CASSYLDTQYF,TGTGCCAGCAGTTACCTGGATACGCAGTATTTT
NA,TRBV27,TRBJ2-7,CASSPRVQGEQYF,TGTGCCAGCAGTCCCAGGGTTCAGGGCGAGCAGTACTTC
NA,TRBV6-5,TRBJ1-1,CASSFVPGTEAFF,TGTGCCAGCAGTTTTGTCCCCGGGACTGAAGCTTTCTTT
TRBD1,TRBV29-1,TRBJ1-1,CSGGGTDNTEAFF,TGCAGCGGGGGCGGGACAGACAACACTGAAGCTTTCTTT
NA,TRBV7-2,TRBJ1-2,CASSNGVANGYTF,TGTGCCAGCAGCAACGGGGTGGCGAACGGCTACACCTTC
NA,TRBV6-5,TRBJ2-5,CASSTSTGWMETQYF,NA
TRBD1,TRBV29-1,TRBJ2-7,CSVRQGHEQYF,TGCAGCGTTCGACAGGGCCACGAGCAGTACTTC
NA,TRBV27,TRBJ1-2,CASSSIEAGAVPFVYGYTF,TGTGCCAGCAGTTCAATCGAAGCGGGGGCCGTCCCCTTCGTCTATGGCTACACCTTC
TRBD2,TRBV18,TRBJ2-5,CASSSGVETQYF,TGTGCCAGTTCTAGCGGGGTGGAGACCCAGTACTTC
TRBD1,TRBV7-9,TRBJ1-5,CASSALFRDREDQPQHF,TGTGCCAGCAGCGCCCTGTTCCGGGACAGGGAGGATCAGCCCCAGCATTTT
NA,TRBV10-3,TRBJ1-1,CAISEATGTEAFF,TGTGCCATCAGTGAGGCCACAGGGACTGAAGCTTTCTTT
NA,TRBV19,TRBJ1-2,CASTTDGGYYGYTF,TGTGCCAGTACCACGGACGGGGGGTACTATGGCTACACCTTC
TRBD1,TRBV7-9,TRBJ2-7,CASSLGDSLISYEQYF,TGTGCCAGCAGCTTAGGGGACAGCCTGATCTCCTACGAGCAGTACTTC
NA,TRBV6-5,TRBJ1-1,CASSYTREHTEAFF,TGTGCCAGCAGTTACACCAGGGAACACACTGAAGCTTTCTTT
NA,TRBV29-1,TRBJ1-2,CSVYGEGYTF,TGCAGCGTTTACGGGGAAGGCTACACCTTC
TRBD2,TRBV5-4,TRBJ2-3,CASSLLSGGGGTDTQYF,TGTGCCAGCAGCTTGCTTAGCGGGGGAGGGGGCACAGATACGCAGTATTTT
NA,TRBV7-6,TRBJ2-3,CASSPRQDPDTQYF,TGTGCCAGCAGCCCAAGACAGGACCCAGATACGCAGTATTTT
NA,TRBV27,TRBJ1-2,CATQSNYGYTF,TGTGCCACCCAGTCAAACTATGGCTACACCTTC
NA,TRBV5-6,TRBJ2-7,CASSSPSAGQYF,TGTGCCAGCAGCTCCCCCAGTGCGGGGCAGTACTTC
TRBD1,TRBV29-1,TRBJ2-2,CSADIGQGITGELFF,TGCAGCGCGGATATCGGACAGGGGATCACCGGGGAGCTGTTTTTT
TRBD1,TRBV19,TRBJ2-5,CASSRQGAVETQYF,TGTGCCAGTAGTAGACAGGGGGCCGTTGAGACCCAGTACTTC
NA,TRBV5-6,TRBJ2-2,CASSSGTPGELFF,TGTGCCAGCAGCTCGGGAACTCCCGGGGAGCTGTTTTTT
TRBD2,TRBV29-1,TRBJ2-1,CSVEERGLAGGPGNEQFF,TGCAGCGTTGAAGAGAGGGGCTTAGCGGGAGGGCCGGGTAATGAGCAGTTCTTC
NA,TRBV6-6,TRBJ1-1,CASSYPSAHEAFF,TGTGCCAGCAGTTACCCGAGCGCCCATGAAGCTTTCTTT
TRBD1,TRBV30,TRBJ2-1,CAWTAGQGADEQFF,TGTGCCTGGACCGCTGGACAGGGGGCCGATGAGCAGTTCTTC
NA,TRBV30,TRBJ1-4,CAWSQSGPGGHEKLFF,TGTGCCTGGAGCCAATCGGGACCAGGAGGGCATGAAAAACTGTTTTTT
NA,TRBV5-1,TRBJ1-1,CASEITGPQGAFF,TGCGCCAGCGAGATCACAGGGCCCCAGGGGGCTTTCTTT
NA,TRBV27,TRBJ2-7,CASSSTGDYVDEQYF,TGTGCCAGCAGCTCCACCGGGGATTACGTCGACGAGCAGTACTTC
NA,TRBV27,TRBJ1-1,CASSLFWADSEAFF,TGTGCCAGCAGTTTATTCTGGGCGGACTCTGAAGCTTTCTTT